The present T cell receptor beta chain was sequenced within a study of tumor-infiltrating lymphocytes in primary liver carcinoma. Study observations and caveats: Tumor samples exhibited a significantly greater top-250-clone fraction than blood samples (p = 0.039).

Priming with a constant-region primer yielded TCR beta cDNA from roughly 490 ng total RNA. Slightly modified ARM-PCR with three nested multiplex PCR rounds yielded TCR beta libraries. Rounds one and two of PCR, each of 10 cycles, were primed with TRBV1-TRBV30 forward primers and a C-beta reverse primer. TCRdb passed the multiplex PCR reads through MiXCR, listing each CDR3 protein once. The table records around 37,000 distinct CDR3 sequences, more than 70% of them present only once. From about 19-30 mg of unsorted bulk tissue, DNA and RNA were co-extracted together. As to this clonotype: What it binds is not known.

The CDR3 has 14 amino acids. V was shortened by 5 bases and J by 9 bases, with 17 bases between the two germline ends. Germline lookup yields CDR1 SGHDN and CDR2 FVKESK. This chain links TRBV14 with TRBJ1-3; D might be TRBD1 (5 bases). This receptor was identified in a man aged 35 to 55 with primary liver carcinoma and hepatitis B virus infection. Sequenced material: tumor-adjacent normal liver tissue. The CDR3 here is CASSDLIGVGTIYF. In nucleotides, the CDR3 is TGTGCCAGCAGCGACCTTATAGGGGTTGGCACCATATATTTT.